The T cell receptor (beta chain) under discussion was sequenced for a study of cytomegalovirus exposure and HLA in healthy donors. General study results and limits: In a later analysis, productive TCRs from donors in an Asian-associated ancestry cluster reportedly carried fewer N-insertions than the cohort mean. Most of the CMV-associated TCR beta chains (in a later analysis) appeared to be HLA-restricted. Common viral pathogens seemed, in a later analysis, to connect with several of the most significant clusters. The study put some 160 TCR beta chains on its list as cytomegalovirus-associated.

This clone was seen a few times. The antigen is undetermined. Mismatch with germline at one junction end may stem from a read error. The germline gives CDR1 SEHNR, CDR2 FQNEAQ (reference sequence). This CDR3 has 15 residues. This PCR relied on a set of 60 Vbeta primers and 13 Jbeta primers. Method: immunoSEQ multiplex PCR; TCRdb's copy keeps in-frame clones and lacks some. The repertoire holds just over 150,000 clones, with approximately 80% as singletons. The sample taken for sequencing was PBMCs. This TCR was recovered from a male donor in good health and CMV-seropositive. The chain combines TRBV7-9 with TRBJ1-3; the match to TRBD1 covers 9 bases. The CDR3 DNA sequence: TGTTCCAGCAGCTCCGGGACAGGGATCGGAAACACCATATATTTT. This encodes CSSSSGTGIGNTIYF.